This passage covers 25 T cell receptor beta chains from one sample sequenced in a study of cytomegalovirus exposure and HLA in healthy donors. The PCR contained 60 Vbeta and 13 Jbeta primers. Method: immunoSEQ multiplex PCR; TCRdb's copy keeps in-frame clones and lacks some. The data contain fewer than 45,000 clones, approximately 75% of them seen just once; the ten biggest clones take up around 4%. The sample comprised PBMCs. These receptors were obtained from a man aged 35-49 years in good health and CMV-seronegative.

The rearrangement uses TRBV28 and TRBJ1-4, with 8 bases aligning to TRBD1. Germline trimming cut 6 bases from V and 8 bases from J; bases unmatched to any gene: 8. CDR1 is MDHEN and CDR2 is SYDVKM in the germline V gene. The CDR3 totals 14 residues. This CDR3 is CASRPPGGGEKLFF. Written as DNA, the CDR3 is TGTGCCAGCAGGCCTCCAGGGGGCGGGGAAAAACTGTTTTTT.

The V call is TRBV4-2, the J call TRBJ2-5; 7 positions match TRBD2. J gave up 2 bases and V 3 bases, and 3 bases lay outside the gene matches. CDR3 length: 14 residues. Germline values: CDR1 LGHNA, CDR2 YNFKEQ. CDR3 nucleotides: TGTGCCAGCAGCCACGGGACTACTCAAGAGACCCAGTACTTC. Its protein product is CASSHGTTQETQYF.

The chain is built from TRBV23-1 and TRBJ1-3; D unclear. TRBV23-1 is classed as an ORF, of uncertain function. Trimming removed 8 bases from V and 0 bases from J, with 8 bases in between. The CDR3 spans 13 residues. The CDR3 loop is CASVRDSGNTIYF. CDR3 nucleotides: TGCGCCAGCGTGAGGGACTCTGGAAACACCATATATTTT.

The table lists this clone with a few counts. The genes are TRBV10-1 and TRBJ1-2, with 9 bases fitting TRBD1. In germline, CDR1 is WNHNN, CDR2 SYGVQD (reference sequence). This CDR3 comprises 13 residues. V shed 7 bases, J shed 7 bases, and the junction held 7 bases outside the gene matches. Here the CDR3 DNA reads TGCGCCAGCATGAGGACAGGGGCGTTTGGCTACACCTTC. It yields the protein CASMRTGAFGYTF.

The chain joins TRBV7-2 to TRBJ1-3; no reliable D call. The CDR3 totals 12 residues. CDR1 is SGHTA, CDR2 FQGNSA, per germline. Trimming left V 3 bases short and J 4 bases short, with 4 bases between. The CDR3 DNA reads as TGTGCCAGCAGCTTTGGCGGAAACACCATATATTTT. Translation gives CASSFGGNTIYF.

This chain links TRBV7-6 with TRBJ1-2; D not certain. The germline CDR1 and CDR2 sequences are SGHVS and FNYEAQ. CDR3 length equals 14 residues. Trimming stripped 3 bases from V and 6 bases from J, with 14 bases between. CDR3 amino acids: CASSLLRGSDGYTF. The DNA for the CDR3 is TGTGCCAGCAGCTTGTTGCGAGGCAGCGATGGCTACACCTTC.

The rearrangement links TRBV30 to TRBJ2-7; tentatively, D is TRBD1 (5 bases). This CDR3 region has 11 residues. V was clipped by 8 bases and J by 5 bases, with 13 bases between them. Per germline, CDR1 GTSNPN and CDR2 SVGIG (reference sequence). The CDR3 nucleotides are TGTGCCCATGACGCAGGGAACGAGCAGTACTTC. It specifies CAHDAGNEQYF.

This clone has only one observation. This chain joins TRBV2 and TRBJ1-2, with a weak D call TRBD1 (5 bases). The CDR3 runs 13 residues. Trimming cost V 7 bases and J 7 bases, with 16 bases left between them. Germline CDR1 reads SNHLY; CDR2 reads FYNNEI. CDR3 DNA: TGTGCCAGCAAAGGCAGGGAGGTTGGTGGCTACACCTTC. Translating it yields CASKGREVGGYTF. Drawing the rest from reference TRBV2 and TRBJ1-2, the complete variable domain is EPEVTQTPSHQVTQMGQEVILRCVPISNHLYFYWYRQILGQKVEFLVSFYNNEISEKSEIFDDQFSVERPDGSNFTLKIRSTKLEDSAMYFCASKGREVGGYTFGSGTRLTVV.

The chain couples TRBV4-2 to TRBJ2-3, with TRBD2 matching over 7 bases. The CDR3 sequence is 13 residues long. Germline lookup yields CDR1 LGHNA and CDR2 YNFKEQ. V trimming: 8 bases; J trimming: 2 bases; junction bases outside the gene matches: 4. The DNA of the CDR3 is TGTGCCAGCGTGGGGGGGGACACAGATACGCAGTATTTT. It encodes CASVGGDTDTQYF.

This clone was seen just once. The rearrangement uses TRBV6-5 and TRBJ1-2; TRBD1 matches 7 bases. CDR3 length: 13 amino acids. Germline CDR1 and CDR2: MNHEY and SVGAGI. V lost 1 base to trimming and J lost 7 bases; unmatched junction nucleotides: 3. The CDR3 sequence: CASSYYRGSGYTF. In DNA form, the CDR3 reads TGTGCCAGCAGTTACTACAGGGGCAGTGGCTACACCTTC.

The CDR3 loop is CASSGGIGAYEQYF. In DNA, the CDR3 is TGTGCCAGCAGCGGGGGGATAGGGGCCTACGAGCAGTACTTC. This chain joins TRBV6-5 and TRBJ2-7; 7 bases align to TRBD2. Trimming at V came to 6 bases and at J to 2 bases, leaving 7 bases not matched to a gene. CDR1 and CDR2 (germline): MNHEY, SVGAGI. This CDR3 spans 14 amino acids.

The rearrangement joins TRBV19 to TRBJ2-3; D gene ambiguous. The CDR3 totals 15 residues. Germline V gene lookup returns CDR1 LNHDA and CDR2 SQIVND (reference sequence). Trimming pared 5 bases from V and 3 bases from J, leaving 15 bases between. CDR3 sequence: CASSDSSFRTDTQYF. The DNA for the CDR3 is TGTGCCAGTAGTGACTCATCATTTAGGACAGATACGCAGTATTTT. Full variable domain (rest looked up from reference TRBV19 and TRBJ2-3): DGGITQSPKYLFRKEGQNVTLSCEQNLNHDAMYWYRQDPGQGLRLIYYSQIVNDFQKGDIAEGYSVSREKKESFPLTVTSAQKNPTAFYLCASSDSSFRTDTQYFGPGTRLTVL.

The chain uses TRBV5-1 and TRBJ1-2; possible D gene TRBD1, 5 bases. This CDR3 is 15 amino acids long. The V and J ends lost 1 base and 0 bases respectively, with 10 bases between them. Germline V gene lookup returns CDR1 SGHRS and CDR2 YFSETQ. The CDR3 sequence: CASSLFRGTNYGYTF. The CDR3 nucleotides are TGCGCCAGCAGCTTGTTTAGGGGAACTAACTATGGCTACACCTTC. Filled out from reference TRBV5-1 and TRBJ1-2, the complete variable domain reads KAGVTQTPRYLIKTRGQQVTLSCSPISGHRSVSWYQQTPGQGLQFLFEYFSETQRNKGNFPGRFSGRQFSNSRSEMNVSTLELGDSALYLCASSLFRGTNYGYTFGSGTRLTVV.

This sequence joins TRBV11-2 and TRBJ1-4; tentatively, D is TRBD1 (5 bases). The CDR3 totals 15 residues. Germline V gene sequence: CDR1 SGHAT, CDR2 FQNNGV. Trimming stripped 5 bases from V and 7 bases from J, with 17 bases between. The CDR3 bases are TGTGCCAGCAGCCCCTTCGGGGGTAGGGGTGAAAAACTGTTTTTT. Its translation is CASSPFGGRGEKLFF.

The chain joins TRBV6-6 to TRBJ2-7; 7 nucleotides line up with TRBD1. There are 13 residues in the CDR3. V was clipped by 8 bases and J by 4 bases; unmatched bases: 8. The germline V gene has CDR1 MNHNY and CDR2 SVGAGI (reference sequence). CDR3 sequence reads: CASAQQGPYEQYF. The CDR3 coding sequence is TGTGCCAGCGCTCAACAGGGGCCGTACGAGCAGTACTTC.

V usage is TRBV5-1 and J usage is TRBJ1-1; TRBD1 matches 9 bases. This CDR3 region has 13 residues. In germline, CDR1 is SGHRS, CDR2 YFSETQ. With V trimmed by 6 bases and J by 4 bases, 4 bases remained unmatched. CDR3 loop: CASTLTGGTEAFF. The CDR3 DNA follows: TGCGCCAGCACCCTGACAGGGGGCACTGAAGCTTTCTTT.

For the CDR3, the DNA is TGTGCCAGTAGTGGGCAGAATAATTCACCCCTCCACTTT. Its translation is CASSGQNNSPLHF. The chain links TRBV19 to TRBJ1-6, with D hard to call. Germline CDR1 is LNHDA and CDR2 is SQIVND (reference sequence). The CDR3 consists of 13 residues. Trimming left V 5 bases short and J 5 bases short, with 7 bases between.

The V gene is TRBV5-4, the J gene TRBJ2-7; 7 bases map to TRBD2. Germline V gene lookup returns CDR1 SGHNT and CDR2 YYREEE (reference sequence). CDR3 length: 18 amino acids. Trimming removed 1 base from V and 2 bases from J; junction bases left unmatched: 15. CDR3 nucleotides: TGTGCCAGCAGCTTGCGCCGGGAGGTAACATTCCCTACCTACGAGCAGTACTTC. This gives the protein CASSLRREVTFPTYEQYF.

J is TRBJ1-5 and V is TRBV6-6; TRBD1 is a possible D gene (5 bases). This CDR3 spans 14 amino acids. CDR1 and CDR2 from the germline V gene are MNHNY and SVGAGI (reference sequence). V lost 5 bases and J lost 5, with 13 bases in between. The chain's CDR3 is CASSPSGGDQPQHF. The CDR3 DNA sequence: TGTGCCAGCAGTCCCTCGGGGGGTGATCAGCCCCAGCATTTT.

The chain is built from TRBV5-8 and TRBJ2-5; D possibly corresponds to TRBD2 (5 bases). This CDR3 contains 16 residues. Germline V gene lookup returns CDR1 SGHTS and CDR2 YDEGEE. Trimming stripped 0 bases from V and 4 bases from J, with 16 bases between. CDR3 coding DNA: TGTGCCAGCAGCTTGGCCGGGGTCCGCTTAGGAGAGACCCAGTACTTC. The encoded protein is CASSLAGVRLGETQYF.

This clone was seen only a few times. CDR3 coding DNA: TGCGCCAGCAGCTTGGTGTACCAGGGCCACGAGCAGTACTTC. Protein product: CASSLVYQGHEQYF. The chain combines TRBV5-1 with TRBJ2-7; D possibly corresponds to TRBD1 (5 bases). The V end lost 0 bases, the J end lost 5 bases, and 12 bases lay between the germline ends. The CDR3 is 14 amino acids. Germline loops: CDR1 SGHRS, CDR2 YFSETQ.

The chain uses TRBV6-1 and TRBJ2-7, with 8 bases aligning to TRBD1. Losses at the gene ends were 3 bases for V and 5 bases for J; bases not matched to a gene: 3. This CDR3 has 13 amino acids. CDR1 and CDR2 from the germline V gene are MNHNS and SASEGT. The CDR3 reads CASSDETGDEQYF. The CDR3 DNA is TGTGCCAGCAGTGACGAGACAGGGGACGAGCAGTACTTC.

This chain uses TRBV29-1 with TRBJ1-2; TRBD1 is a possible D gene (6 bases). Germline V gene lookup returns CDR1 SQVTM and CDR2 ANQGSEA. The CDR3 covers 13 residues. Trimming removed 5 bases from V and 4 bases from J, with 14 bases in between. The CDR3 nucleotides are TGCAGCGTTTACCGGGACACCACCTATGGCTACACCTTC. This sequence encodes CSVYRDTTYGYTF.

The rearrangement joins TRBV6-1 to TRBJ2-7; TRBD2 aligns across 10 bases. Germline loops: CDR1 MNHNS, CDR2 SASEGT. V gave up 4 bases and J gave up 5 bases; unmatched junction bases: 5. The CDR3 contains 14 residues. This CDR3 reads CASSGAGGQHEQYF. DNA of the CDR3: TGTGCCAGCAGTGGAGCGGGGGGGCAGCACGAGCAGTACTTC.

The rearrangement links TRBV7-9 to TRBJ1-5, with D hard to call. CDR3 size: 12 residues. The V end was cut by 5 bases, the J end by 7 bases, with 9 bases between. Germline assignment: CDR1 SEHNR and CDR2 FQNEAQ (reference sequence). The CDR3 here is CASSHAGQPQHF. The CDR3 DNA reads TGTGCCAGCAGCCATGCGGGACAGCCCCAGCATTTT.